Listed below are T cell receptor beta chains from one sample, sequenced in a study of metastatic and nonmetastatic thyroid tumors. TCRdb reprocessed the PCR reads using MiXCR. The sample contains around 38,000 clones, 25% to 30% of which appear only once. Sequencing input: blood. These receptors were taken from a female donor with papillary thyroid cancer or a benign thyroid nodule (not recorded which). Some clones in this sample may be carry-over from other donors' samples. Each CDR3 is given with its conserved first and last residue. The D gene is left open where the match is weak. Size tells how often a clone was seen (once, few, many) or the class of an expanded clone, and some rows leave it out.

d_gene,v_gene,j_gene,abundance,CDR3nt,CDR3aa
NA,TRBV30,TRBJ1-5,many,TGTGCCTGGAGTGGCCTGATGGGTAATCAGCCCCAGCATTTT,CAWSGLMGNQPQHF
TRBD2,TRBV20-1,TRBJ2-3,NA,TGCAGTGCTAGAGTTGATGGGCTAGCGGGAGCTCTTGAGCAGTATTTT,CSARVDGLAGALEQYF
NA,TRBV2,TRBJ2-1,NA,TGTGCCAGCAGTGATTCTCCACAAGCGAGCTCCTACAATGAGCAGTTCTTC,CASSDSPQASSYNEQFF
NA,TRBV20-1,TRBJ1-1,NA,TGCAGTGCTAGAGATGGTGCAGGGGAGCCAGAAGCTTTCTTT,CSARDGAGEPEAFF
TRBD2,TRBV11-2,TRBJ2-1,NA,TGTGCCAGCAGCAGCTCGGGGGGGGCCACCTACAATGAGCAGTTCTTC,CASSSSGGATYNEQFF
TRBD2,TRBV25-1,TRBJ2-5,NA,TGTGCCAGCAGTCCCCCATTAGGAGCGGGGGGAACGCGATCACAAGAGACACAGTACTTC,CASSPPLGAGGTRSQETQYF
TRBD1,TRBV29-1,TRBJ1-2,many,TGCAGCGTTGCGCCGTCCTTGGAGGGGGCGATCAACTATGGCTACACCTTC,CSVAPSLEGAINYGYTF
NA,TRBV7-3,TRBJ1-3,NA,TGTGCCAGCAGCTTAAGTGGAGGGTTTGGAAACACCATATATTTT,CASSLSGGFGNTIYF
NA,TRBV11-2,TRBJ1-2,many,TGTGCCAGCAGCTTAAGTTGGGATAGGATTAACTATGGCTACACCTTC,CASSLSWDRINYGYTF
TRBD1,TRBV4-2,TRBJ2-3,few,TGTGCCAGCAGCCAACGACAGGGGATTATCACAGATACGCAGTATTTT,CASSQRQGIITDTQYF
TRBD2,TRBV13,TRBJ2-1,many,TGTGCCAGCAGCTTAGGGACTAGCGGGAGTAATGCCAATGAGCAGTTCTTC,CASSLGTSGSNANEQFF
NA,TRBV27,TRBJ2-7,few,TGTGCCAGCAGTTCAGGGGCCCACGAGCAGTACTTC,CASSSGAHEQYF
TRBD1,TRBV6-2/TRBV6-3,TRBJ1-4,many,TGTGCCAGCAGTTACCGATGGGACAGTAATGAAAAACTGTTTTTT,CASSYRWDSNEKLFF